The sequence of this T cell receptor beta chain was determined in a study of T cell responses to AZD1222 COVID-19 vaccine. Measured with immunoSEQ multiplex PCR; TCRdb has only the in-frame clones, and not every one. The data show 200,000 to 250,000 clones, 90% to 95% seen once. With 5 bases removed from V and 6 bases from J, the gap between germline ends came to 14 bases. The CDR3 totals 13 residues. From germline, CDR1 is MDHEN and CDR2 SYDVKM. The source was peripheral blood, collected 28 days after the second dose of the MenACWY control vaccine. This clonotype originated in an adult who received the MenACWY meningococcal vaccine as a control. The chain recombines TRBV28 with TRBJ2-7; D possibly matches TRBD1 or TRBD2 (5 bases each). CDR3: CASSHRDLFEQYF. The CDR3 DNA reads TGTGCCAGCAGTCACCGGGACCTTTTCGAGCAGTACTTC. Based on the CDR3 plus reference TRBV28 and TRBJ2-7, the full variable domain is DVKVTQSSRYLVKRTGEKVFLECVQDMDHENMFWYRQDPGLGLRLIYFSYDVKMKEKGDIPEGYSVSREKKERFSLILESASTNQTSMYLCASSHRDLFEQYFGPGTRLTVT.